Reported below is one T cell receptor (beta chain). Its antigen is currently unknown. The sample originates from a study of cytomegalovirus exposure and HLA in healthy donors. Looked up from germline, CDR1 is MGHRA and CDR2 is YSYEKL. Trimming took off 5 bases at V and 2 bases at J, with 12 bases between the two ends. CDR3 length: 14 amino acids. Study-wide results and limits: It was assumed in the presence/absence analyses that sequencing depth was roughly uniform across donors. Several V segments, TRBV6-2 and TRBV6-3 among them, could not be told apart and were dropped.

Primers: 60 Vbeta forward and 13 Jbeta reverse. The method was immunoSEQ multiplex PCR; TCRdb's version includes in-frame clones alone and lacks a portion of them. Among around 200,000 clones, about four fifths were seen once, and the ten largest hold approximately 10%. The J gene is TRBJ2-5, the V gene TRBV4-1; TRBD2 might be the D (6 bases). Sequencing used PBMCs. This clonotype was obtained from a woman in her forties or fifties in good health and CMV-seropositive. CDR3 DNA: TGCGCCAGCAGCTCGGGACTGCCACAAGAGACCCAGTACTTC. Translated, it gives CASSSGLPQETQYF.